This is a list of T cell receptor beta chains from one sample in a study of blood T cell repertoires in COVID-19. TCRdb's copy holds only in-frame clones and misses some; the assay was immunoSEQ multiplex PCR. The profile shows 99,000 or so clones, around nine tenths of them singletons. The sample taken for sequencing was peripheral blood. These receptors originate from a human donor in a cohort sampled during active COVID-19. Each CDR3 is given with its conserved first and last residue. The D gene is left open where the match is weak. Clone size is stated in some rows and not others, as once, few, many or a class when expanded.

NA TRBJ1-2 TRBV28 NA TGTGCCAGCAGAAAGGGGGGGAGCTATGGCTACACCTTC CASRKGGSYGYTF
NA TRBJ1-5 TRBV27 NA TGTGCCAGCAGTTTGACAGGAAGCAATCAGCCCCAGCATTTT CASSLTGSNQPQHF
few TRBJ2-7 TRBV3-1/TRBV3-2 NA TGTGCCAGCAGCTTTTTTTCTTACGAGCAGTACTTC CASSFFSYEQYF
NA TRBJ1-2 TRBV6-5 NA TGTGCCAGCAGTTTCGACCGGGGCTATGGCTACACCTTC CASSFDRGYGYTF
NA TRBJ2-7 TRBV4-3 NA TGCGCCAGCAGCCAAGGGGCAACCTACGAGCAGTACTTC CASSQGATYEQYF
once TRBJ2-3 TRBV5-4 TRBD2 TGTGCCAGCAGCTCCGGGACTAGCGGTGCAGATACGCAGTATTTT CASSSGTSGADTQYF
NA TRBJ1-1 TRBV27 NA TGTGCCAGCAAATGGCGGGGAGGAGCTTTCTTT CASKWRGGAFF
NA TRBJ2-3 TRBV6-5 NA TGTGCCAGCAGTTCCCACGCGGCAGATACGCAGTATTTT CASSSHAADTQYF
NA TRBJ2-3 TRBV5-1 NA TGCGCCAGCAGTGTGTCGCGTGGAGATACGCAGTATTTT CASSVSRGDTQYF
once TRBJ2-3 TRBV5-8 TRBD1 TGTGCCAGCAGCGGGGGACAGGGGATGGTCACAGATACGCAGTATTTT CASSGGQGMVTDTQYF
once TRBJ2-7 TRBV30 NA TGTGCCTGGAGTGGGGGGCTCGACTACGAGCAGTACTTC CAWSGGLDYEQYF
NA TRBJ1-4 TRBV7-2 NA TGTGCCAGCAGCCCAGGGGTGGGGTATGAAAAACTGTTTTTT CASSPGVGYEKLFF
once TRBJ2-7 TRBV11-2 NA TGTGCCAGCAGCTACTGGGGAGACCACGAGCAGTACTTC CASSYWGDHEQYF
NA TRBJ2-7 TRBV11-2 TRBD2 TGTGCCAGCAGCCCTCGTAGCGGGAGGGCCTCCTACGAGCAGTACTTC CASSPRSGRASYEQYF
NA TRBJ1-2 TRBV12-3/TRBV12-4 NA TGTGCCAGCAGCTTCTCGCCCGGGGGCTACACCTTC CASSFSPGGYTF
NA TRBJ2-7 TRBV7-8 NA TGTGCCAGCAGCTCCACCTACGAGCAGTACTTC CASSSTYEQYF
NA TRBJ2-3 TRBV12-5 NA TGTGCTAGTGGTATAGGGACATTGGTCGCAGATACGCAGTATTTT CASGIGTLVADTQYF
NA TRBJ1-4 TRBV6-2/TRBV6-3 TRBD1 TGTGCCAGCAGTTACTCGAACTACCACCGGGACAGGGATGATGAAAAACTGTTTTTT CASSYSNYHRDRDDEKLFF
NA TRBJ2-4 TRBV10-1 TRBD2 TGCGCCAGCAGTCCGGCTAGCGGGGGGCTCCAAGACAAAAACATTCAGTACTTC CASSPASGGLQDKNIQYF
NA TRBJ2-2 TRBV9 TRBD1 TGTGCCAGCAGCGCTCAAGACAGGGTCTCCGGGGAGCTGTTTTTT CASSAQDRVSGELFF
NA TRBJ2-3 TRBV27 NA TGTGCCAGCAGTTGGACTGGGCCTACAGATACGCAGTATTTT CASSWTGPTDTQYF
NA TRBJ1-1 TRBV5-4 NA TGTGCCAGCAGCTTGGTTGGGACTCTGTACACTGAAGCTTTCTTT CASSLVGTLYTEAFF
NA TRBJ1-5 TRBV5-1 NA TGCGCCAGCAGCTTTACAGGGCTTCAGCCCCAGCATTTT CASSFTGLQPQHF
NA TRBJ1-1 TRBV10-3 NA TGTGCCATCGCTGCTGGCGGGAACACTGAAGCTTTCTTT CAIAAGGNTEAFF
NA TRBJ1-2 TRBV6-5 TRBD1 TGTGCCAGCAGTTACTTGGCAGGGGGGAGGCGTGGCTACACCTTC CASSYLAGGRRGYTF
once TRBJ1-6 TRBV3-1/TRBV3-2 TRBD1 TGTGCCAGCAGACCGGGACAGGGTCTGAGGGATTCACCCCTCCACTTT CASRPGQGLRDSPLHF
few TRBJ1-6 TRBV5-4 NA TGTGCCAGCAGCTTGGCCAGAGGAGGAAGGCATTCACCCCTCCACTTT CASSLARGGRHSPLHF